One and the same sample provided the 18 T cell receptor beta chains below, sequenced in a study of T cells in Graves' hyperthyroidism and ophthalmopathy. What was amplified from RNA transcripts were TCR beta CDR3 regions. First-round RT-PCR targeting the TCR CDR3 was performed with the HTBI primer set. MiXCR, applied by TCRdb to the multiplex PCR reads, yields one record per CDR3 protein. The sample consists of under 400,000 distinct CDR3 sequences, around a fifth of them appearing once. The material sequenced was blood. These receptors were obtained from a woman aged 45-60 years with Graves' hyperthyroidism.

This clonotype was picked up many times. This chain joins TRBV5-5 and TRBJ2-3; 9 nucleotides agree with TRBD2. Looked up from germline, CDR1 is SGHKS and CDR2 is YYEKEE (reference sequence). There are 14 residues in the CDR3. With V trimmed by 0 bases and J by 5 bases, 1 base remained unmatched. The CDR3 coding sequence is TGTGCCAGCAGCTTGGTAGCGGGAGAAGATACGCAGTATTTT. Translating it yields CASSLVAGEDTQYF. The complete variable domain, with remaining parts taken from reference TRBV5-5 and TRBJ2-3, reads DAGVTQSPTHLIKTRGQQVTLRCSPISGHKSVSWYQQVLGQGPQFIFQYYEKEERGRGNFPDRFSARQFPNYSSELNVNALLLGDSALYLCASSLVAGEDTQYFGPGTRLTVL.

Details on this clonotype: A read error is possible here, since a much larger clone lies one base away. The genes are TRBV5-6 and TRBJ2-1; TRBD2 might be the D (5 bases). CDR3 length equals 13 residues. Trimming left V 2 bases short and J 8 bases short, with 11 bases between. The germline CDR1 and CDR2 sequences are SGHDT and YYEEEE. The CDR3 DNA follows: TGTGCCAGCAGCTTCCGGAGGTACGATGAGCAGTTCTTC. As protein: CASSFRRYDEQFF.

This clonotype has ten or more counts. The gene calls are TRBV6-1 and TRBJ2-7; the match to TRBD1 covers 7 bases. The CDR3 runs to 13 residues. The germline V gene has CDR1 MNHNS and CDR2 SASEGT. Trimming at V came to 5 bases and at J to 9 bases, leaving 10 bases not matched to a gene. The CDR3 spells CASSSGQAGRQYF. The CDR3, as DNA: TGTGCCAGCAGTTCCGGACAGGCCGGTAGGCAGTACTTC.

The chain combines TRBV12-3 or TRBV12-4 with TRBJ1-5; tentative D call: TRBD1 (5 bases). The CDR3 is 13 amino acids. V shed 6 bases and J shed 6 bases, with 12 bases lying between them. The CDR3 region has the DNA TGTGCCAGCAGGCCTGACAGTTCTCAGCCCCAGCATTTT. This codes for CASRPDSSQPQHF.

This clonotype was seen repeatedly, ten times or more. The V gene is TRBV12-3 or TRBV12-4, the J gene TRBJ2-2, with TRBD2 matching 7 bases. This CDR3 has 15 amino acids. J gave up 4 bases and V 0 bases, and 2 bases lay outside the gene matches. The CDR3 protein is CASSLAGGFTGELFF. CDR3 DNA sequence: TGTGCCAGCAGTTTAGCGGGAGGGTTCACCGGGGAGCTGTTTTTT.

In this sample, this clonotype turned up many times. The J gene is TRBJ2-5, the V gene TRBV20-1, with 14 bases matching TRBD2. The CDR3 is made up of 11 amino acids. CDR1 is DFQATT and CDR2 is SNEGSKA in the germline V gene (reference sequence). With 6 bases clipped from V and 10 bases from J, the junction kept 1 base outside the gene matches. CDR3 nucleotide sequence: TGCAGTGCAGGACTAGCGGGGGGCCAGTACTTC. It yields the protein CSAGLAGGQYF.

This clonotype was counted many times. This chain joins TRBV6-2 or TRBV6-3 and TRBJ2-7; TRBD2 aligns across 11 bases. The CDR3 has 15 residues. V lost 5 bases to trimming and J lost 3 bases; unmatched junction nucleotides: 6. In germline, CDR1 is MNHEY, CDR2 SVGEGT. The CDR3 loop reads CASSQLAGENYEQYF. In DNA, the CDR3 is TGTGCCAGCAGTCAACTAGCGGGGGAGAACTACGAGCAGTACTTC.

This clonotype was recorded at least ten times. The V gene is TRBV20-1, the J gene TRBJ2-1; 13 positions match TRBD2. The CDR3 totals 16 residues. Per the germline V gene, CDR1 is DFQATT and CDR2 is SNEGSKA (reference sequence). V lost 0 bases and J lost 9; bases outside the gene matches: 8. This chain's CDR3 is CSARDTTSGGPGEQFF. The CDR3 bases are TGCAGTGCTAGAGACACGACTAGCGGGGGGCCAGGTGAGCAGTTCTTC.

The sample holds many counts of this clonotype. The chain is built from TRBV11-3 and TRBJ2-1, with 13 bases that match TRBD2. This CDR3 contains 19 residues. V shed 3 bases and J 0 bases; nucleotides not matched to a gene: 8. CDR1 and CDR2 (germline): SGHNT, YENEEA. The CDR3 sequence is CASSFKGLAGVPSYNEQFF. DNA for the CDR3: TGTGCCAGCAGCTTTAAAGGACTAGCGGGAGTACCCTCCTACAATGAGCAGTTCTTC.

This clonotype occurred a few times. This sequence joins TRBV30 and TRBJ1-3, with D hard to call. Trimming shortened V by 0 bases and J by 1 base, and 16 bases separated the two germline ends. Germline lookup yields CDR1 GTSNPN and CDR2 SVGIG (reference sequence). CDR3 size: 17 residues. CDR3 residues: CAWSVLVRPYSGNTIYF. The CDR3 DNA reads TGTGCCTGGAGTGTATTGGTTCGACCGTATTCTGGAAACACCATATATTTT.

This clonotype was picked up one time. For the CDR3, the DNA is TGTGCCAGCAGCCACGGACTAGCGGGAGTAAGAGGGAGCTCCTACGAGCAGTACTTC. Its translation is CASSHGLAGVRGSSYEQYF. The gene calls are TRBV6-1 and TRBJ2-7; 13 positions agree with TRBD2. The germline V gene has CDR1 MNHNS and CDR2 SASEGT. The CDR3 is made up of 19 amino acids. V lost 6 bases and J lost 0; bases outside the gene matches: 14.

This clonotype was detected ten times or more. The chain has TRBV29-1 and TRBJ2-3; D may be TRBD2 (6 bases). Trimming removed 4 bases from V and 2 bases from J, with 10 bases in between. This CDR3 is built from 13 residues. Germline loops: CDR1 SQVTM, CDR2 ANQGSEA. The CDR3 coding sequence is TGCAGCGTTGTGGCGGGATCCACAGATACGCAGTATTTT. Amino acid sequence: CSVVAGSTDTQYF.

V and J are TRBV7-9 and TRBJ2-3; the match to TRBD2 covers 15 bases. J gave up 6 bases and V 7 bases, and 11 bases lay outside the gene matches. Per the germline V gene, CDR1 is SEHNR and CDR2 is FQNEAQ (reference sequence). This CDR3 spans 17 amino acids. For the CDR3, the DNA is TGTGCCAGCATGCAACTTGGGACTAGCGGGAGGTTGGATACGCAGTATTTT. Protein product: CASMQLGTSGRLDTQYF.

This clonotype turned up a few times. CDR3 sequence reads: CASIDRLSSYEQYF. As DNA, the CDR3 is TGTGCCAGCATAGATCGGTTAAGCTCCTACGAGCAGTACTTC. This chain joins TRBV6-1 and TRBJ2-7; no clear D gene. Germline CDR1 is MNHNS and CDR2 is SASEGT. Trimming shortened V by 7 bases and J by 0 bases, and 13 bases separated the two germline ends. The CDR3 totals 14 residues.

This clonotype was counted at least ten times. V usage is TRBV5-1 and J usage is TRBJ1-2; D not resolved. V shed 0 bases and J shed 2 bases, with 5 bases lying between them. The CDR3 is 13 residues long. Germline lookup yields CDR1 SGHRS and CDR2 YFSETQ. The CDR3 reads CASSLVSNYGYTF. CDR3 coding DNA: TGCGCCAGCAGCTTGGTCAGCAACTATGGCTACACCTTC.

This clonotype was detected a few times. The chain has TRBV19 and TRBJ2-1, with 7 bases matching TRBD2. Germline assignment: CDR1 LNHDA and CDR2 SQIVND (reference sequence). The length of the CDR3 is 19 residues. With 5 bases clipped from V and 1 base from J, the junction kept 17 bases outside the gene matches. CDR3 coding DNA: TGTGCCAGTAGTTTCGCCGGGACTAACGGGGTTGGTTCCTACAATGAGCAGTTCTTC. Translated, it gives CASSFAGTNGVGSYNEQFF.

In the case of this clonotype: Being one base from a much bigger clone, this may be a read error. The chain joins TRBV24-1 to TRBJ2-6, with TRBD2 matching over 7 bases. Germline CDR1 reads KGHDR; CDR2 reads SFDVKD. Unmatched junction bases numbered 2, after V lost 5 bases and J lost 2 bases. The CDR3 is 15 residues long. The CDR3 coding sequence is TGTGCCACCAGTGGGGGGGGGGCTGGGGCCAACGTCCTGACTTTC. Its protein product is CATSGGGAGANVLTF.

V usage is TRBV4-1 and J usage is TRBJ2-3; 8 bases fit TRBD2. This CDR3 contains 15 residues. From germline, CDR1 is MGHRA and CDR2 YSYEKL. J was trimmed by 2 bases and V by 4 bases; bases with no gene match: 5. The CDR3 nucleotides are TGCGCCAGCAGCCTGAGCGGGAGCTTCACAGATACGCAGTATTTT. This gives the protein CASSLSGSFTDTQYF.